Included here is one T cell receptor (beta chain) sequence, with context. This clonotype was detected many times. What this receptor recognizes is not known. No much larger clone is present one base from it, and per-base qualities are unavailable. Every donor in the study was a healthy Caucasian. Miltenyi CD45RO+ enrichment and human naive T-cell isolation kits were used to isolate memory (CD45RO+) and naive T cells from PBMC. The method was 5' RACE. The run used an Illumina HiSeq 2000. A universal primer binding site was added through template switching, and the final cDNA carried a unique molecular identifier so that TCR cDNA molecules could be counted accurately. First-strand cDNA for TCR alpha and beta chains was synthesized from specific primers in the conserved constant-segment region. Each cDNA library was double barcoded, with a SMART-Mk sample barcode plus Illumina barcodes, to control for contamination. Two successive PCR steps introduced TruSeq adapter sequences along with Illumina sample barcodes. The TCR alpha and beta cDNA libraries were sequenced on the Illumina HiSeq platform using custom primers. In the source study's methods: MiGEC processed the raw reads to extract unique molecular identifiers, while MiXCR was used to determine the CDR3 positions. For each individual, recombination models were inferred using an EM algorithm with the repgenHMM and IGoR tools. Shared clonotypes were analyzed with the tcR package in R, and sharing was normalized by the product of cloneset sizes. Out-of-frame nonproductive sequences were analyzed to study raw recombination free of thymic and clonal selection effects. The public reads were reprocessed in TCRdb via fastp at Q25 and MiXCR, keeping in-frame beta chains. Every CDR3 protein is listed once, alongside the most common genes and DNA of its rows. The V and J calls here are based on TCRdb, not the publication. This sample gives approximately 94,000 distinct CDR3 sequences in total; about 5.6% of them show up just once. Clones ranked in the top ten supply about an eighth of the sample.

This sample stems from a study of identical twins listed by TCRdb under 2016. About the study as a whole: To test whether fetal clonotypes persist, this study deep-sequenced TCR alpha and beta repertoires from monozygotic twins, from unrelated adults of various ages, and from cord blood. To rule out contamination, the twin experiments were replicated at different times with different library preparation protocols.

The full study reports these points: Fewer insertions were carried by abundant cord blood beta clonotypes, a similar but weaker trend appeared in young adult naive repertoires, and no such trend appeared in memory repertoires. In monozygotic twins, recombination models systematically underestimated out-of-frame TCR alpha sharing, but the models matched the sharing seen between unrelated individuals. Compared with coincidental sharing between unrelated individuals, out-of-frame TCR alpha sequences shared between twins had an excess of sequences with low generation probability. Excess twin sharing in beta out-of-frame sequences was weaker because fewer shared sequences lowered the signal-to-noise ratio. Zero-insertion analyses could be partly confounded by invariant T cells such as MAIT and iNKT, though diverse VJ usage argued against such confounding for most clonotypes. Because the same donors could not be followed over many years, the conclusions depended on cross-sectional statistical analysis.

Inclusive of the bounding cysteine and phenylalanine, the CDR3 is 16 residues long. The kept DNA is CDR3 alone, 48 bases in frame from the first base. For this chain, trimming is 0 bases at the V end and 10 bases at the J end, and the number of junction bases without a gene match is 12. CDR1 and CDR2 are drawn from the germline V gene (reference sequence): LNHNV, YYDKDF. The V gene is TRBV15 and the J gene is TRBJ2-1, with 7 middle bases fitting TRBD1. The TCR originated in a woman aged 45-60 years in good health. The source material was memory T cells sorted from blood. Reading the label with the study, this specimen's cell subset or site is: CD45RO+ enriched T cells. The CDR3 reads as follows: CATSRESGQPGGEQFF. The DNA sequence is TGTGCCACCAGCAGAGAATCGGGACAGCCTGGCGGGGAGCAGTTCTTC. The full variable domain, completed from the reference TRBV15 and TRBJ2-1 proteins outside the CDR3, reads DAMVIQNPRYQVTQFGKPVTLSCSQTLNHNVMYWYQQKSSQAPKLLFHYYDKDFNNEADTPDNFQSRRPNTSFCFLDIRSPGLGDTAMYLCATSRESGQPGGEQFFGPGTRLTVL.